This T cell receptor beta chain was retrieved from a study of identical twins. Whole-study results and caveats: Clonotypes of the beta chain that were abundant in cord blood carried fewer insertions (memory repertoires showed none).

V dropped 4 bases and J dropped 5; count of bases not matched to a gene: 7. The CDR3 covers 14 residues. CDR1 and CDR2 from the germline V gene are SGHRS and YFSETQ. There are many counts of this clonotype. Its specificity is not known. Template switching created a universal primer site, and the cDNA included unique molecular identifiers. From the 5' RACE reads, TCRdb called clonotypes with MiXCR, one entry per CDR3 protein. This table has about 150,000 distinct CDR3 sequences, roughly 3.2% appearing once. This clonotype originated in a man between 18 and 29 years old in good health. The gene calls are TRBV5-1 and TRBJ2-5; 8 bases fit TRBD1. Sequencing was performed on memory T cells sorted from blood. The CDR3 sequence is CASSLGQGRETQYF. CDR3 coding DNA: TGCGCCAGCAGCCTTGGACAGGGCAGGGAGACCCAGTACTTC.